The following is a T cell receptor (beta chain) sequence with its context. Its antigen is undetermined. The sample originates from a study of blood T cells in healthy people across ages. Whole-study findings and limits: The study found more naive CD4+ cells and higher diversity in long-lived than aged donors. Naive and antigen-experienced cells were not separated, limiting conclusive comparison.

Then a second PCR, running roughly 7 to 11 cycles, was carried out with a sample-barcoded 5' primer and a J-beta primer mix. A tag from a template-switch adaptor with 12 random nucleotides marked each cDNA molecule. At least 3 million CDR3-containing paired-end reads were obtained per sample. TCRdb re-derived calls from the 5' RACE reads in MiXCR, one entry per CDR3 protein. The sample includes approximately 350,000 distinct CDR3 sequences, about half of them seen just once. The CDR3 has 16 amino acids. The junction had 9 bases not matched to a gene; V was cut back by 5 bases and J by 0 bases. Germline loops: CDR1 MDHEN, CDR2 SYDVKM.

Sequenced material: blood. This TCR came from a man aged 60 to 69 in good health. The V and J genes are TRBV28 and TRBJ2-5; TRBD1 aligns across 7 bases. CDR3 bases: TGTGCCAGCAGTCATATACAGGGGAAATACCAAGAGACCCAGTACTTC. Its translation: CASSHIQGKYQETQYF. The full variable domain, rest sourced from reference TRBV28 and TRBJ2-5, is DVKVTQSSRYLVKRTGEKVFLECVQDMDHENMFWYRQDPGLGLRLIYFSYDVKMKEKGDIPEGYSVSREKKERFSLILESASTNQTSMYLCASSHIQGKYQETQYFGPGTRLLVL.